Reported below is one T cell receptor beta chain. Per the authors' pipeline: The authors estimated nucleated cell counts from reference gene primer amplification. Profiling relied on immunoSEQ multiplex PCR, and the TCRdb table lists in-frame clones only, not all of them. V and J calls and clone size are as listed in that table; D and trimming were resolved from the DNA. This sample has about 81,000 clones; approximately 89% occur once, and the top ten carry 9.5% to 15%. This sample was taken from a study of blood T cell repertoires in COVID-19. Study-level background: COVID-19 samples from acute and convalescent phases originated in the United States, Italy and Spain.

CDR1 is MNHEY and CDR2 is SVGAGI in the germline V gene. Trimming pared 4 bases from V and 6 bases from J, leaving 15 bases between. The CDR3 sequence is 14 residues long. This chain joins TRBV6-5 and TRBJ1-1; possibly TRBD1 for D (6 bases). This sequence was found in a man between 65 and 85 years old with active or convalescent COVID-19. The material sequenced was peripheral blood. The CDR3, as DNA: TGTGCCAGCAGTTTTGAAGGGGGAGGGCCTGAAGCTTTCTTT. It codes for CASSFEGGGPEAFF.